This T cell receptor (beta chain) came from a study of T cells expressing NK-cell markers. Study summary: Underlying the TCR beta repertoires were sorted CD3+CD56+NKG2C+, CD3+CD56+NKG2C- and CD3+CD56-NKG2C+ T cells.

Overall study results and limits: Six or seven donors carried dominant NKG2C+ clonotypes that made up roughly 1.0-7.5% of their CD8+ T cells.

Germline lookup yields CDR1 MGHDK and CDR2 SYGVNS. This CDR3 has 14 residues. In the case of this clonotype: The target antigen is unknown.

TCRdb re-called the 5' RACE reads; one entry per CDR3 protein, DNA not given. Its table lists approximately 440,000 distinct CDR3 sequences. This sequence joins TRBV25-1 and TRBJ1-6. The receptor comes from a woman aged 45-59 years in good health. Sequencing was done on a sample of blood T cells: a sorted CD56 or NKG2C T cell subset, CD4+ or CD8+ T cells, or bulk PBMC T cells (not recorded which). This CDR3 reads CASSDIAETSPLHF.